This T cell receptor beta chain was recorded in a study of response to subunit inactivated influenza vaccine. The study's findings and limits: Authors suggested that a seasonal influenza vaccination recruits few new T cells each time.

On this clonotype: The antigen is unknown.

One entry per CDR3 protein, called by TCRdb with MiXCR from the RT-PCR reads. The table includes around 710,000 distinct CDR3 sequences, more than 11% detected once. This TCR derives from a man over 45 who received an inactivated influenza vaccine. Specimen: PBMCs from blood, collected roughly 2 weeks before vaccination.

The CDR3 nucleotides are TGTGCCATCAGTGAAATAGGTTCCTACGAGCAGTACTTC. Translating gives CAISEIGSYEQYF. J is TRBJ2-7 and V is TRBV10-3; no firm D call. This CDR3 spans 13 amino acids. V dropped 3 bases and J dropped 1 base, with 7 bases sitting between them. CDR1 is ENHRY, CDR2 SYGVKD, per germline.